The T cell receptor (beta chain) described here comes from a study of T cell responses to AZD1222 COVID-19 vaccine. Study observations and caveats: The study found vaccine-associated CD4 TCRs spanning spike, dominant at 160-218 and 743-854. Of spike-specific TCRs, nearly half reportedly target regions left unmutated in variants. Only after the peak T cell response were repertoires sampled.

TCRdb's copy holds only in-frame clones and misses some; the assay was immunoSEQ multiplex PCR. This sample yields 100,000 to 140,000 clones, of which more than 75% are seen a single time; roughly a fifth belongs to the top ten. The CDR3 covers 12 residues. V was shortened by 11 bases and J by 1 base, with 11 bases between the two germline ends. Germline V gene sequence: CDR1 LGHDT, CDR2 YNNKEL (reference sequence). Concerning this clone: The antigen is not known.

The chain uses TRBV3-1 (or the pseudogene TRBV3-2) and TRBJ1-2, with D possibly TRBD1 on 6 matching bases. The sequenced sample was peripheral blood, obtained on day 0 of AZD1222 vaccination. The sequence was collected from an adult in good health. As DNA, the CDR3 is TGTGCCGCAGGGGAGGGTAACTATGGCTACACCTTC. Translating it yields CAAGEGNYGYTF.